Shown below are 14 T cell receptor beta chains from a single sample sequenced in a study of blood T cells in healthy people across ages (dated by TCRdb to the mid-2010s). The method behind the library was 5' RACE. Sequenced on an Illumina HiSeq 2500. A second PCR of roughly 7 to 11 cycles was performed with a sample-barcoded 5' primer and a J-beta primer mix. The public reads were quality trimmed at Q25 with fastp and then assembled into clones with MiXCR by TCRdb, keeping productive beta chains. Every CDR3 protein is listed once, alongside the most common genes and DNA of its rows. The table for this sample lists over 950,000 distinct CDR3 sequences; roughly 51% of them were counted only once. Together, the top ten hold over 20% of the sample. Sequenced input: blood. Receptors were obtained from a woman aged 60-75 years in good health.

The V and J genes are TRBV28 and TRBJ2-7; D not certain. The J call is uncertain, as TRBJ2-5 better fits the DNA end. The CDR3 consists of 11 residues. Per germline, CDR1 MDHEN and CDR2 SYDVKM. CDR3 protein: CATMERETQYF. DNA for the CDR3: TGTGCCACCATGGAGAGGGAGACCCAGTACTTC.

The chain couples TRBV30 to TRBJ1-2; tentatively, D is TRBD1 (5 bases). Germline V CDR1 and CDR2: GTSNPN, SVGIG (reference sequence). V was cut by 0 bases and J by 1 base, with 6 bases left in between. This CDR3 region has 13 residues. The CDR3 DNA sequence: TGTGCCTGGAGTGTAGGGGTTAACTATGGCTACACCTTC. Translating gives CAWSVGVNYGYTF.

The V and J genes are TRBV7-3 and TRBJ1-2; no clear D. The CDR3 is 15 residues long. V was pared by 6 bases and J by 7 bases, with 21 bases between. Germline V gene lookup returns CDR1 SGHTA and CDR2 FQGTGA. For the CDR3, the DNA is TGTGCCAGCAGGCCCCAGCTATTACCTAAGTGTGGCTACACCTTC. Its protein product is CASRPQLLPKCGYTF.

This clonotype was observed a few times. This chain joins TRBV4-2 and TRBJ2-3; D perhaps matches TRBD2 (6 bases). V lost 0 bases and J 6 bases, leaving 10 bases between the germline ends. The CDR3 has 14 amino acids. Germline CDR1 LGHNA, CDR2 YNFKEQ. The CDR3 protein is CASSQDRGRDTQYF. CDR3 DNA: TGTGCCAGCAGCCAAGATCGAGGGAGGGATACGCAGTATTTT.

The rearrangement uses TRBV28 and TRBJ2-7, with a weak D call TRBD1 (5 bases). This CDR3 spans 14 amino acids. Deletions cut 6 bases from V and 3 bases from J, with 15 bases between. Germline V gene data show CDR1 as MDHEN and CDR2 as SYDVKM. CDR3 region: CASRSRVALYEQYF. CDR3 DNA: TGTGCCAGCAGGTCCAGGGTAGCCCTCTACGAGCAGTACTTC.

The chain couples TRBV29-1 to TRBJ2-5; 7 bases align to TRBD2. The V gene end was trimmed by 6 bases and the J gene end by 3 bases; junction bases not matched to a gene: 16. Per the germline V gene, CDR1 is SQVTM and CDR2 is ANQGSEA. This CDR3 is built from 16 residues. The CDR3 DNA reads TGCAGCGTAATACGATTGCAGGGACTATGGGAAGAGACCCAGTACTTC. The encoded protein is CSVIRLQGLWEETQYF.

The chain uses TRBV24-1 and TRBJ2-1, with D tentatively TRBD1 or TRBD2 (5 bases each). CDR1 is KGHDR and CDR2 is SFDVKD in the germline V gene. This CDR3 is built from 16 residues. V was shortened by 4 bases and J by 4 bases, with 16 bases between the two germline ends. The CDR3 reads CATSDPQTEGYNEQFF. The CDR3 region has the DNA TGTGCCACCAGTGACCCCCAGACAGAGGGTTACAATGAGCAGTTCTTC.

V usage is TRBV6-6 and J usage is TRBJ1-3, with D perhaps TRBD1 (6 bases). V lost 2 bases, J lost 0 bases, and 11 bases lay in between. This CDR3 has 16 residues. Per the germline V gene, CDR1 is MNHNY and CDR2 is SVGAGI (reference sequence). The CDR3 protein is CASSYGKQGSGNTIYF. The CDR3 DNA follows: TGTGCCAGCAGTTACGGAAAACAGGGCTCTGGAAACACCATATATTTT.

This clonotype has only one observation. This chain uses TRBV20-1 with TRBJ2-3, with D perhaps given as TRBD1 or TRBD2 (5 bases each). Trimming removed 6 bases from V and 4 bases from J, with 20 bases in between. Germline lookup yields CDR1 DFQATT and CDR2 SNEGSKA (reference sequence). There are 15 residues in the CDR3. The DNA of the CDR3 is TGCAGTGCCCACAACCCGGGACCAAGGGCAGATACGCAGTATTTT. This codes for CSAHNPGPRADTQYF.

The rearrangement links TRBV18 to TRBJ1-1; a possible D gene is TRBD1 (6 bases). The CDR3 length is 14 residues. Trimming took 3 bases from V and 6 from J, leaving 14 bases between them. The germline V gene encodes CDR1 KGHSH and CDR2 LQKENI. The DNA for the CDR3 is TGTGCCAGCTCACCGCAGGGGTTGAGGGCTGAAGCTTTCTTT. The encoded protein is CASSPQGLRAEAFF.

As DNA, the CDR3 is TGTGCCAGCAGCTCTGAACTAGAGTTCCCCCACGAGCAGTACTTC. Amino acid sequence: CASSSELEFPHEQYF. The chain employs TRBV7-9 and TRBJ2-7; a weak D match, TRBD2 (5 bases). The CDR3 has 15 amino acids. Trimming pared 4 bases from V and 5 bases from J, leaving 18 bases between. Germline-derived CDR1 and CDR2 are SEHNR and FQNEAQ (reference sequence).

The chain has TRBV6-5 and TRBJ1-5; the D gene is possibly TRBD1 (6 bases). CDR3 size: 14 residues. The V end was cut by 6 bases, the J end by 5 bases, with 14 bases between. The germline CDR1 and CDR2 sequences are MNHEY and SVGAGI. The CDR3 sequence is CASRSATGYQPQHF. CDR3 bases: TGTGCCAGCAGGTCAGCGACAGGATATCAGCCCCAGCATTTT.

The DNA of the CDR3 is TGTGCCAGCAGCTCAGGACAGGGGGCGCGACTAGGAGAGACCCAGTACTTC. Protein product: CASSSGQGARLGETQYF. This chain links TRBV28 with TRBJ2-5; TRBD1 matches 11 bases. This CDR3 region has 17 residues. The V gene's germline CDR1 is MDHEN and CDR2 SYDVKM. Germline trimming cut 6 bases from V and 4 bases from J; bases unmatched to any gene: 13.

The table lists this clonotype with a few counts. The chain couples TRBV29-1 to TRBJ1-2, with D unresolved. Germline V gene data show CDR1 as SQVTM and CDR2 as ANQGSEA. There are 11 residues in the CDR3. Trimming cost V 7 bases and J 8 bases, with 14 bases left between them. The CDR3 DNA follows: TGCAGCGCTACAGTTGGGGTCGGCTACACCTTC. This translates into CSATVGVGYTF.